Here is one T cell receptor beta chain with its context. The data are from a study of shared clonotypes between healthy human individuals. Across the whole study: Per donor, three plates held CD4 naive cells, three held CD4 memory, two held CD8 naive and one held CD8 memory.

Trimming stripped 5 bases from V and 1 base from J, with 11 bases between. This CDR3 contains 14 residues. The germline CDR1 and CDR2 sequences are SGHAT and FQNNGV. Naive CD8 cells were CD45RO-negative, positively selected for CCR7, excluding terminally differentiated effector memory CD45RA+ cells. An assay was performed, and its level was deep. Once extracted for a subset, genomic DNA was divided evenly among several immunoSEQ plates. The sorted-subset replicate PCRs were given 150 to 200 ng DNA, which is 27,000 or so T cell genomes. Profiled with immunoSEQ multiplex PCR; TCRdb holds only in-frame clones, not every one. This sample has roughly 1,800,000 clones, with about 94% found just once.

This clonotype was obtained from a man aged 18 to 29 in good health. The chain links TRBV11-2 to TRBJ1-1, with unresolved D. Sample: naive CD8+ T cells sorted from blood. The CDR3 here is CASSERLGNTEAFF. CDR3 coding DNA: TGTGCCAGCAGCGAGCGGCTTGGGAACACTGAAGCTTTCTTT.